This TCR beta chain came from a study of technical replicates of blood from several donors (dated by TCRdb to 2016 to 2017). This clone occurred once. Its antigen remains unidentified. No base-level quality is on record; no much larger clone is a single base apart. Library construction relied on the immunoSEQ multiplex PCR assay. Not all clones reach the TCRdb copy of this immuneACCESS table, which keeps in-frame sequences only. Checked studies attribute under half of the gap to unresolved V genes and leave the rest unexplained. The table for this sample lists approximately 75,000 clones; approximately 96% of them were counted only once. The top ten clones comprise almost 0.3% of the sample. V is shortened by 1 base, J by 0 bases, and the region joining them spans 7 bases. The CDR3 measures 15 amino acids from cysteine to phenylalanine. Only CDR3 DNA remains: 45 bases, in frame from the first base. CDR1 is given as LNHNV and CDR2 as YYDKDF, both from the germline V gene (reference sequence).

This sequence was found in a human donor in good health. The sequencing sample was made of T cells isolated from PBMCs. The chain couples TRBV15 to TRBJ2-4, and possibly TRBD2, on 6 matching bases. For the CDR3, the sequence is CATSRVGGAKNIQYF. In nucleotides, the sequence is TGTGCCACCAGCAGAGTGGGGGGAGCCAAAAACATTCAGTACTTC.